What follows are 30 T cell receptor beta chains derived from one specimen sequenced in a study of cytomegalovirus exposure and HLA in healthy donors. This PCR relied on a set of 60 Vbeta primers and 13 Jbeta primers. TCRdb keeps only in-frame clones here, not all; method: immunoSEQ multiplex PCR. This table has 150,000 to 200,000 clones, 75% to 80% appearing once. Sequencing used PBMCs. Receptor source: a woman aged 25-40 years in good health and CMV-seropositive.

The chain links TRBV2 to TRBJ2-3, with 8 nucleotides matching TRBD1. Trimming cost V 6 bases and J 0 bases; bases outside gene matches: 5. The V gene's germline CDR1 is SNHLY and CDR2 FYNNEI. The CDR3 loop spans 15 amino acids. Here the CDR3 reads CASSPDRGSTDTQYF. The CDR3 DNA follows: TGTGCCAGCAGCCCCGACAGGGGAAGCACAGATACGCAGTATTTT.

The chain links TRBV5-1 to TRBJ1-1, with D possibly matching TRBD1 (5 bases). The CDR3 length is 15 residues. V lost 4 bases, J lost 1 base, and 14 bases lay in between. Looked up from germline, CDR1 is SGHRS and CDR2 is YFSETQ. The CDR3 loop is CASSPSWGENTEAFF. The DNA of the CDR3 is TGCGCCAGCAGCCCATCGTGGGGGGAGAACACTGAAGCTTTCTTT. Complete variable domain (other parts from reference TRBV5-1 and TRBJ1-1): KAGVTQTPRYLIKTRGQQVTLSCSPISGHRSVSWYQQTPGQGLQFLFEYFSETQRNKGNFPGRFSGRQFSNSRSEMNVSTLELGDSALYLCASSPSWGENTEAFFGQGTRLTVV.

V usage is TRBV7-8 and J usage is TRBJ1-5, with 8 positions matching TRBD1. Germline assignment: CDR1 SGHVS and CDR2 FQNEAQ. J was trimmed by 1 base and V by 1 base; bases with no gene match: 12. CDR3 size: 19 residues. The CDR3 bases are TGTGCCAGCAGCTTAGATCGGCGGCAGGGGGCGTTAAGCAATCAGCCCCAGCATTTT. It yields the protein CASSLDRRQGALSNQPQHF.

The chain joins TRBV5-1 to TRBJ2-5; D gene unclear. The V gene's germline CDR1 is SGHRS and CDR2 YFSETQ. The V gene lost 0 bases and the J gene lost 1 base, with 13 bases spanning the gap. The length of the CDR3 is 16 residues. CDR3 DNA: TGCGCCAGCAGCTTGGCCAGAGGCAGAACCCAAGAGACCCAGTACTTC. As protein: CASSLARGRTQETQYF.

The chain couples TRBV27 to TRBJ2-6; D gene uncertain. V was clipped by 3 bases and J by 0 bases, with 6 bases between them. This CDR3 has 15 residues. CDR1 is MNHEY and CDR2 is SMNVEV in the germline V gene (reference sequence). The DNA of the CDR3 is TGTGCCAGCAGTTTGTTAGACTCTGGGGCCAACGTCCTGACTTTC. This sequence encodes CASSLLDSGANVLTF.

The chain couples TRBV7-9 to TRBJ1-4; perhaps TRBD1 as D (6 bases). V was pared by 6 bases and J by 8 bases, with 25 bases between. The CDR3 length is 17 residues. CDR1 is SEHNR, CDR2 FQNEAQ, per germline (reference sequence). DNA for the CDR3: TGTGCCAGCAGGGCGAAAGAAAGGGGTGGGACAAAAGAAAAACTGTTTTTT. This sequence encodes CASRAKERGGTKEKLFF.

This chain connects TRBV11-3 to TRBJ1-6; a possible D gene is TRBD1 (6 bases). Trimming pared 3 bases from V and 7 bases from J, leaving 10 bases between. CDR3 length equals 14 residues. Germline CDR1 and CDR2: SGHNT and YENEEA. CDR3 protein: CASSFSTGNSPLHF. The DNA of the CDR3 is TGTGCCAGCAGCTTCTCGACAGGAAATTCACCCCTCCACTTT. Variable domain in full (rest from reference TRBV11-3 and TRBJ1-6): EAGVVQSPRYKIIEKKQPVAFWCNPISGHNTLYWYLQNLGQGPELLIRYENEEAVDDSQLPKDRFSAERLKGVDSTLKIQPAELGDSAVYLCASSFSTGNSPLHFGNGTRLTVT.

The CDR3 loop is CASSEWIQSGEQYF. For the CDR3, the DNA is TGTGCCAGCAGTGAGTGGATACAGAGCGGCGAGCAGTACTTC. The gene calls are TRBV25-1 and TRBJ2-7; weak D call: TRBD2 (5 bases). Germline V gives CDR1 MGHDK, CDR2 SYGVNS. CDR3 length equals 14 residues. Between the trimmed V and J ends, which lost 3 bases and 6 bases, there was a span of 15 bases.

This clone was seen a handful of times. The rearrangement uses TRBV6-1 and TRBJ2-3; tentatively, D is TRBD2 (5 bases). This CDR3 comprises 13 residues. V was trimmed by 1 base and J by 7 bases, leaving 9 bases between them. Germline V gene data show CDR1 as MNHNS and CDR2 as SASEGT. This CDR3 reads CASSEVALHTQYF. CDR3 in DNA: TGTGCCAGCAGTGAAGTAGCGTTGCATACGCAGTATTTT.

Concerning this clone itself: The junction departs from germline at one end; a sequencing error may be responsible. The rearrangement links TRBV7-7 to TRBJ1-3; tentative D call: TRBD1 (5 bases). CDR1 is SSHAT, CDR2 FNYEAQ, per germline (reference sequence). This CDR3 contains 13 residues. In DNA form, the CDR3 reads TGTGCTAGCAGCCCCGGGGGGGGAAACACCATATATTTT. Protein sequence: CASSPGGGNTIYF.

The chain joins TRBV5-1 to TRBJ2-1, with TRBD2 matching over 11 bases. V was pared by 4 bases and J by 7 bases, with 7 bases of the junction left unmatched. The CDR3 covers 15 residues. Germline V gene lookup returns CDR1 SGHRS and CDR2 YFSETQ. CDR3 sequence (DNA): TGCGCCAGCAGCATGACCGGGACTAGCGGTAATGAGCAGTTCTTC. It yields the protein CASSMTGTSGNEQFF.

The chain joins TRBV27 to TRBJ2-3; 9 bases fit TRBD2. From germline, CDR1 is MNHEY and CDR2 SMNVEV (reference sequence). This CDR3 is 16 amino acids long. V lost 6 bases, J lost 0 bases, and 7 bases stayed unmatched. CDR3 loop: CASSRISGGSTDTQYF. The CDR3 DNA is TGTGCCAGCAGCCGAATTAGCGGGGGAAGCACAGATACGCAGTATTTT.

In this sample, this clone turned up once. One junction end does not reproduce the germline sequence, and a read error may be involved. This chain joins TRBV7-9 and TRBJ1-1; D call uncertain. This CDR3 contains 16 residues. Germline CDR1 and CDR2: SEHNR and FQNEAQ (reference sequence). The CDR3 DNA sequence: TGTTCCAGCAGCCCAGAGGGCAGAGGGAGGAACACTGAAGCTTTCTTT. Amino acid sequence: CSSSPEGRGRNTEAFF.

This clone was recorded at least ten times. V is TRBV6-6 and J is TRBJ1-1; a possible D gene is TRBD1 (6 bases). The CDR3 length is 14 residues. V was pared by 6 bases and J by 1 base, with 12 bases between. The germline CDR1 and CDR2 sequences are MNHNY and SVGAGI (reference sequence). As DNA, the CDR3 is TGTGCCAGCAGGTCACAGGGTAGGAACACTGAAGCTTTCTTT. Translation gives CASRSQGRNTEAFF.

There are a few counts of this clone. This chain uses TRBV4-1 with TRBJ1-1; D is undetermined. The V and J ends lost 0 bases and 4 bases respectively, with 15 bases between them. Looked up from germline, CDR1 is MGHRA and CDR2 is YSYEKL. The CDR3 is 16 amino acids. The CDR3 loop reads CASSQEAAGGFTEAFF. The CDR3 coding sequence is TGCGCCAGCAGCCAAGAGGCCGCGGGAGGGTTCACTGAAGCTTTCTTT.

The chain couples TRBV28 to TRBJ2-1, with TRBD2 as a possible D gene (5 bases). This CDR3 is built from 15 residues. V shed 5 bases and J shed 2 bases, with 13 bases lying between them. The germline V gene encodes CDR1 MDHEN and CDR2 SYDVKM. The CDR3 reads CASSPISGAYNEQFF. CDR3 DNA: TGTGCCAGCAGTCCTATCTCCGGGGCCTACAATGAGCAGTTCTTC.

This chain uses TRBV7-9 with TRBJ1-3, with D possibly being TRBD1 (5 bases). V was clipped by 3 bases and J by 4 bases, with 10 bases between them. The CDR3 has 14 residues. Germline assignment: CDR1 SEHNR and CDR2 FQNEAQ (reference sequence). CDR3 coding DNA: TGTGCCAGCAGCTTTATTCAGGGCGGAAACACCATATATTTT. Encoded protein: CASSFIQGGNTIYF.

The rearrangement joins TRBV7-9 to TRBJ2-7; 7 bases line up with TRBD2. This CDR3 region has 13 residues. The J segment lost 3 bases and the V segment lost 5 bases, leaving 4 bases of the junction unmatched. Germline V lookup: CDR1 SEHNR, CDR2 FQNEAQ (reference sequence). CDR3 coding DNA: TGTGCCAGCAGCGATACTAGCGACTACGAGCAGTACTTC. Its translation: CASSDTSDYEQYF. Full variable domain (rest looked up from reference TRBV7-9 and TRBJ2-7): DTGVSQNPRHKITKRGQNVTFRCDPISEHNRLYWYRQTLGQGPEFLTYFQNEAQLEKSRLLSDRFSAERPKGSFSTLEIQRTEQGDSAMYLCASSDTSDYEQYFGPGTRLTVT.

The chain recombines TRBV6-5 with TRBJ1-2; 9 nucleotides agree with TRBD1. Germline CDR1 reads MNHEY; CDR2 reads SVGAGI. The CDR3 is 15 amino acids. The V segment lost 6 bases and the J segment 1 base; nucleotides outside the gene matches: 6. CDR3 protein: CASSLQGAINYGYTF. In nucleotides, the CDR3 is TGTGCCAGCAGCCTACAGGGGGCGATTAACTATGGCTACACCTTC.

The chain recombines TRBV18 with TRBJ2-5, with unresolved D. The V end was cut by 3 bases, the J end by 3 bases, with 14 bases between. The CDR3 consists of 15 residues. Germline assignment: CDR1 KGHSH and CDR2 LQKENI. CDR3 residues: CASSPLEPPEETQYF. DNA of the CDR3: TGTGCCAGCTCACCCCTTGAACCTCCGGAAGAGACCCAGTACTTC.

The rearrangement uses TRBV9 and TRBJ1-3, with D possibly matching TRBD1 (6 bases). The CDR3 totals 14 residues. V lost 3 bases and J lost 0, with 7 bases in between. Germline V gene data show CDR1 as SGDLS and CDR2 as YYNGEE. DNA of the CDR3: TGTGCCAGCAGCGCAGGGGTCTCTGGAAACACCATATATTTT. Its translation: CASSAGVSGNTIYF. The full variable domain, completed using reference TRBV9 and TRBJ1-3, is DSGVTQTPKHLITATGQRVTLRCSPRSGDLSVYWYQQSLDQGLQFLIQYYNGEERAKGNILERFSAQQFPDLHSELNLSSLELGDSALYFCASSAGVSGNTIYFGEGSWLTVV.

The DNA for the CDR3 is TGTGCCAGCAGCTTGTCCTGGGACTTAAACACTGAAGCTTTCTTT. It yields the protein CASSLSWDLNTEAFF. The chain joins TRBV5-6 to TRBJ1-1, with D tentatively TRBD1 (5 bases). The CDR3 is 15 amino acids. Trimming took off 1 base at V and 2 bases at J, with 12 bases between the two ends. Germline CDR1 SGHDT, CDR2 YYEEEE.

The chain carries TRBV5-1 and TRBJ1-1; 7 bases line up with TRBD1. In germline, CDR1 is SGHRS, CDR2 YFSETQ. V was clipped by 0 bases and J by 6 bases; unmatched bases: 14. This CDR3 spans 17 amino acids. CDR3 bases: TGCGCCAGCAGCTTGGGGGGGGACAGACTCATGGGGGCTGAAGCTTTCTTT. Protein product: CASSLGGDRLMGAEAFF.

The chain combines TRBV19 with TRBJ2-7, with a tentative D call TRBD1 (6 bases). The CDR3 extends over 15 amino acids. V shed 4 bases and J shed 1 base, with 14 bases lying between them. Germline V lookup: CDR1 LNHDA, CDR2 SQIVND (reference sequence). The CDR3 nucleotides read TGTGCCAGTAGTACCGGACAGCTAATTTCCTACGAGCAGTACTTC. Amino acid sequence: CASSTGQLISYEQYF.

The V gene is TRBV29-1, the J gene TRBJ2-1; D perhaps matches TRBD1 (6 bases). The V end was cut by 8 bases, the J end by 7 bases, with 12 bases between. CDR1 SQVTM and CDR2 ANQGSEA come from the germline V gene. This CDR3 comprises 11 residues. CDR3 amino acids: CSYNRGNEQFF. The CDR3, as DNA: TGCAGCTACAATAGGGGGAATGAGCAGTTCTTC.

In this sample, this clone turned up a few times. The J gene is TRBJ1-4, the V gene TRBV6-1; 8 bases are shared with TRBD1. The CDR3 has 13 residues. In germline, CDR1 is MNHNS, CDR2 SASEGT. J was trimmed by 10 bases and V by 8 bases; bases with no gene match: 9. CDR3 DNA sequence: TGTGCCAGCCCAGATACAGGGGGGCGAAAACTGTTTTTT. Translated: CASPDTGGRKLFF.

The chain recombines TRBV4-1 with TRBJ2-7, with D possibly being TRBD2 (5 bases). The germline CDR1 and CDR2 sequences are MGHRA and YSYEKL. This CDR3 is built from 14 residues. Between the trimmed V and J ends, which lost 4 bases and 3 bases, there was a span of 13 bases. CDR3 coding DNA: TGCGCCAGCAGCCGCTCCGAGGGTTTCTACGAGCAGTACTTC. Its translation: CASSRSEGFYEQYF.

The CDR3 is CASSEPADTQYF. The CDR3, as DNA: TGTGCCAGCAGCGAGCCCGCAGATACGCAGTATTTT. The chain is built from TRBV7-9 and TRBJ2-3; D is uncertain. Trimming stripped 5 bases from V and 4 bases from J, with 7 bases between. The CDR3 loop spans 12 amino acids. Germline-derived CDR1 and CDR2 are SEHNR and FQNEAQ (reference sequence). Combining the CDR3 with reference TRBV7-9 and TRBJ2-3 gives the whole variable domain DTGVSQNPRHKITKRGQNVTFRCDPISEHNRLYWYRQTLGQGPEFLTYFQNEAQLEKSRLLSDRFSAERPKGSFSTLEIQRTEQGDSAMYLCASSEPADTQYFGPGTRLTVL.

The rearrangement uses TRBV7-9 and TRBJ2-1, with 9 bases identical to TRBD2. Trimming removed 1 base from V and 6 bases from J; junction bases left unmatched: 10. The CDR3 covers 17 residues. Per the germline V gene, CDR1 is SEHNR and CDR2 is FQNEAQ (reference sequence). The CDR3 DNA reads TGTGCCAGCAGCTTAGGACTTCTCAGCGGGGGGCGCAATGAGCAGTTCTTC. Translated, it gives CASSLGLLSGGRNEQFF.

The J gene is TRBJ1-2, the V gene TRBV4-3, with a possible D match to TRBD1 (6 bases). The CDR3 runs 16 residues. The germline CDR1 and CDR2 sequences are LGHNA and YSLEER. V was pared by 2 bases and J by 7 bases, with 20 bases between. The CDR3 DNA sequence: TGCGCCAGCAGCCAAACCGCGACAGGACTCGCCCGTGGCTACACCTTC. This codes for CASSQTATGLARGYTF.